This note documents a single T cell receptor beta chain sequence. Its binding antigen is unknown. It has no much larger one-base neighbor in the sample; base qualities were not kept. The sample belongs to a study of technical replicates of blood from a handful of donors (dated by TCRdb to the late 2010s). From the germline V gene (reference sequence), CDR1 is LNHNV and CDR2 is YYDKDF. From cysteine to phenylalanine, the CDR3 is 16 amino acids long. Only the CDR3 part of the read is kept: 48 bases, read in frame from the first base. Trimming takes 3 bases from V and 4 bases from J, and the germline ends sit 15 bases apart. The method was the immunoSEQ multiplex PCR assay. The clones in this table, taken by TCRdb from immuneACCESS, are in-frame only. Not every clone is retained; where verified, under half of the shortfall comes from an unresolved V gene, and the cause of the rest is unknown. For this sample the table gives under 90,000 clones, of which around 93% were detected only once. The top ten clones comprise less than 0.3% of the sample.

The sample was T cells isolated from PBMCs. Here the chain combines TRBV15 and TRBJ1-4; possibly the D gene is TRBD1, per 5 matching bases. This sequence originates from a human donor in good health. The CDR3 protein: CATSRGLMGGNEKLFF. The nucleotide sequence reads as follows: TGTGCCACCAGCAGGGGCCTAATGGGGGGTAATGAAAAACTGTTTTTT.